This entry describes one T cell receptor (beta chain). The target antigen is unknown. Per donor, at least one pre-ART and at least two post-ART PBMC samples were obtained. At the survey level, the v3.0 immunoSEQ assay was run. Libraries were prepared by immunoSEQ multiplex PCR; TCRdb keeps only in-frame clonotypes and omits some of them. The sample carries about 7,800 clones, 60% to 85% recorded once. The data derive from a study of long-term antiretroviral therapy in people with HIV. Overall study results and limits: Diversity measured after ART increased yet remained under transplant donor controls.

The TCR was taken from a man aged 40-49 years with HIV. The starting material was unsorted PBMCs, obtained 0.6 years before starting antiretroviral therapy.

This CDR3 is CASSLAGLAGGKFTDTQYF. The DNA for the CDR3 is TGTGCCAGCAGCTTAGCGGGCCTAGCGGGGGGGAAATTCACAGATACGCAGTATTTT. V usage is TRBV7-9 and J usage is TRBJ2-3; 12 bases agree with TRBD2. The germline V gene has CDR1 SEHNR and CDR2 FQNEAQ (reference sequence). J was trimmed by 2 bases and V by 0 bases; bases with no gene match: 9. There are 19 residues in the CDR3.